This T cell receptor beta chain was captured by sequencing in a study of shared clonotypes between healthy human individuals. The assay was immunoSEQ multiplex PCR, and TCRdb's table has in-frame clones only and misses some. The sample lists about 960,000 clones, less than 85% seen once, with nearly 1.5% in the top ten. The CDR3 covers 13 residues. Trimming shortened V by 5 bases and J by 1 base, and 8 bases separated the two germline ends. Germline V gives CDR1 MNHEY, CDR2 SVGAGI. This clone was counted once. The sequenced material came from memory CD4+ T cells sorted from blood. The subset here: CD45RA-negative fraction. The clonotype originates from a man in his late teens or twenties in good health. The chain has TRBV6-5 and TRBJ1-1; D unclear. CDR3 coding DNA: TGTGCCAGCAGTCGTGGGTCGAACACTGAAGCTTTCTTT. This translates into CASSRGSNTEAFF.